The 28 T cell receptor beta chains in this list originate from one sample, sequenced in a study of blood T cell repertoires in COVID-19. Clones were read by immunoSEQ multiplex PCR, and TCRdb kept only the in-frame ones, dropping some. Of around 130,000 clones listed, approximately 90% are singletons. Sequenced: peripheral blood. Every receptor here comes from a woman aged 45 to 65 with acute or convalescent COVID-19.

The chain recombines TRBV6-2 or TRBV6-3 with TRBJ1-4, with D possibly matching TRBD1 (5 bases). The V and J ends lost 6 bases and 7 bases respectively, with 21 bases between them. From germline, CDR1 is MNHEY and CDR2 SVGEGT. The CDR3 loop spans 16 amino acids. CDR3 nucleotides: TGTGCCAGCAGCCCGGACCCGACAGCGTACGTTGAAAAACTGTTTTTT. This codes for CASSPDPTAYVEKLFF.

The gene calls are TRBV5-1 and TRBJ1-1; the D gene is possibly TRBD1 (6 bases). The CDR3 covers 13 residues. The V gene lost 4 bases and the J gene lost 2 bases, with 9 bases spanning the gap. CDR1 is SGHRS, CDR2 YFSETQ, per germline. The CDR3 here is CASSMTGNTEAFF. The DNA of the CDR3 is TGCGCCAGCAGCATGACAGGAAACACTGAAGCTTTCTTT.

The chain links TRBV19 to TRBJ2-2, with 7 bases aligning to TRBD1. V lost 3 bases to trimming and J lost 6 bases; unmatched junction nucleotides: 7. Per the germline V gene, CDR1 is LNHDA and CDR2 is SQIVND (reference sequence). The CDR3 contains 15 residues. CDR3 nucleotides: TGTGCCAGTAGTATTACAGGGGTAATCGCCGGGGAGCTGTTTTTT. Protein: CASSITGVIAGELFF. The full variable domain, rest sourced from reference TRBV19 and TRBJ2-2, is DGGITQSPKYLFRKEGQNVTLSCEQNLNHDAMYWYRQDPGQGLRLIYYSQIVNDFQKGDIAEGYSVSREKKESFPLTVTSAQKNPTAFYLCASSITGVIAGELFFGEGSRLTVL.

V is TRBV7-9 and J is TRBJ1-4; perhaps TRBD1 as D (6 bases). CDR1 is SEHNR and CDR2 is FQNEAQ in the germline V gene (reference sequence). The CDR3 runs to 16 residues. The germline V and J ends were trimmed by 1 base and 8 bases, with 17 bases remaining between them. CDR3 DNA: TGTGCCAGCAGCTTAGGAGGGACATCCCAGGGCGAAAAACTGTTTTTT. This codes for CASSLGGTSQGEKLFF.

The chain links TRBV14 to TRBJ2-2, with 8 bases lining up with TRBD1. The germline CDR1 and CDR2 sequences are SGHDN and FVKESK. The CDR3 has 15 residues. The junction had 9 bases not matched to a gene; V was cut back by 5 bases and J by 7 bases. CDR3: CASSGTDRGGGELFF. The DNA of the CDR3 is TGTGCCAGCAGCGGCACCGACAGGGGCGGCGGGGAGCTGTTTTTT.

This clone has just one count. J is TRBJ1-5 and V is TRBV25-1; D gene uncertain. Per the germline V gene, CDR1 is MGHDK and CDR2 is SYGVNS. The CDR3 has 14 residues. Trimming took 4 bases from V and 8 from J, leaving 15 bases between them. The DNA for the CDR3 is TGTGCCAGCAGTGCCGCAGGCTGGCTTGAGCCCCAGCATTTT. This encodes CASSAAGWLEPQHF. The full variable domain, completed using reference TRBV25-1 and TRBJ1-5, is EADIYQTPRYLVIGTGKKITLECSQTMGHDKMYWYQQDPGMELHLIHYSYGVNSTEKGDLSSESTVSRIRTEHFPLTLESARPSHTSQYLCASSAAGWLEPQHFGDGTRLSIL.

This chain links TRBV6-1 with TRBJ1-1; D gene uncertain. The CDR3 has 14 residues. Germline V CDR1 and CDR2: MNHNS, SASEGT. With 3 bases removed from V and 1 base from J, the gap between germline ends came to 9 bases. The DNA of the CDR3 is TGTGCCAGCAGTGAGGCCCCAGGGAACACTGAAGCTTTCTTT. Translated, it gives CASSEAPGNTEAFF.

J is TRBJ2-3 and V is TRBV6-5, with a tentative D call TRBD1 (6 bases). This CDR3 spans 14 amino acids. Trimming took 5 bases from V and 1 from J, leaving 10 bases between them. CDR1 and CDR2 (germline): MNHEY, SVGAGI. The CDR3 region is CASSTGSGTDTQYF. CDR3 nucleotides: TGTGCCAGCAGTACAGGGTCAGGCACAGATACGCAGTATTTT.

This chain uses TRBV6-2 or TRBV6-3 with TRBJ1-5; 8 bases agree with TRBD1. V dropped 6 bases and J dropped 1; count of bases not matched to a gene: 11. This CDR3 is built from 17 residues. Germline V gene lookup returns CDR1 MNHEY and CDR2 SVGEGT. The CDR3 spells CASSQLQGAPSNQPQHF. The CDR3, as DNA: TGTGCCAGCAGCCAGCTGCAGGGGGCACCGAGCAATCAGCCCCAGCATTTT.

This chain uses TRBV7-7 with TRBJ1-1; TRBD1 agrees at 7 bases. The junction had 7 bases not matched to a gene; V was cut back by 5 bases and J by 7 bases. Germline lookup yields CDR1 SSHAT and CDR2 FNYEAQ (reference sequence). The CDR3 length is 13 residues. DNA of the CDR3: TGTGCCAGCAGCCGTGACAGGGACGGTGAAGCTTTCTTT. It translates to CASSRDRDGEAFF.

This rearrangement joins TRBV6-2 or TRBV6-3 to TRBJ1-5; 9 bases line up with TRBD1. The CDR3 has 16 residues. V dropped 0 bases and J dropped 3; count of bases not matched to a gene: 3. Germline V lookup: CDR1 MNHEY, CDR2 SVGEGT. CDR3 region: CASSYSGQGFNQPQHF. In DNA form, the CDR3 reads TGTGCCAGCAGTTACTCGGGACAGGGATTCAATCAGCCCCAGCATTTT.

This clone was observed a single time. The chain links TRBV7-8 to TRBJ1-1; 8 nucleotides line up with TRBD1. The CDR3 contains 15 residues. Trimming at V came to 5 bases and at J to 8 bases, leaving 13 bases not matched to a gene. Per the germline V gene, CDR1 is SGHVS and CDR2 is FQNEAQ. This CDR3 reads CASSPSPGQVTEAFF. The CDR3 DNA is TGTGCCAGCAGCCCATCCCCGGGACAGGTGACCGAAGCTTTCTTT.

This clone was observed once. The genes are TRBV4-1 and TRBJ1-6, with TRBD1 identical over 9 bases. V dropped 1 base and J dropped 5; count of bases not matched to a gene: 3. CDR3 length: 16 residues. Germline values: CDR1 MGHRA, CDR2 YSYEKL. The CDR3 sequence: CASSQGTGDNNSPLHF. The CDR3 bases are TGCGCCAGCAGCCAAGGGACAGGGGACAATAATTCACCCCTCCACTTT.

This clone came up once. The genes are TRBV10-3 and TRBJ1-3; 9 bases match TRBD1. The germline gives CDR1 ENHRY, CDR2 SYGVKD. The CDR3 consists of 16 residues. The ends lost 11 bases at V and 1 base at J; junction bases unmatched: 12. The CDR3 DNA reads TGTGCCCCCCGAGGGGACAGGGATCTATCTGGAAACACCATATATTTT. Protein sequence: CAPRGDRDLSGNTIYF.

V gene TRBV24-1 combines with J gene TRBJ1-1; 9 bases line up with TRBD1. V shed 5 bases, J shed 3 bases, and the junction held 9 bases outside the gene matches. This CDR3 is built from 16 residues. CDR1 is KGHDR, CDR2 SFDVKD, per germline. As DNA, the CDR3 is TGTGCCACCAGTGCGTCCGGGACAGGGTCCGACACTGAAGCTTTCTTT. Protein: CATSASGTGSDTEAFF.

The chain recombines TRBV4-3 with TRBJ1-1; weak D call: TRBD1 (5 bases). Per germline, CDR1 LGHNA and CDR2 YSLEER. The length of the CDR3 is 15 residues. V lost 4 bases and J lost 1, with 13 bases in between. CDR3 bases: TGCGCCAGCAGCCTCCTGAGCGGGGGGAACACTGAAGCTTTCTTT. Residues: CASSLLSGGNTEAFF.

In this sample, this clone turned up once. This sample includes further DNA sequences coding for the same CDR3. Written as DNA, the CDR3 is TGTGCCAGCTCACCCCCCTCTAGCTACGAGCAGTACTTC. As protein: CASSPPSSYEQYF. The J gene is TRBJ2-7, the V gene TRBV18; no firm D call. The CDR3 runs 13 residues. Germline-derived CDR1 and CDR2 are KGHSH and LQKENI. V shed 3 bases and J shed 3 bases, with 9 bases lying between them.

The CDR3 loop reads CASSLAGLAGAYNEQFF. Written as DNA, the CDR3 is TGTGCCAGCAGCTTGGCGGGACTAGCGGGGGCTTACAATGAGCAGTTCTTC. This chain connects TRBV5-4 to TRBJ2-1, with TRBD2 matching 14 bases. CDR3 size: 17 residues. The germline V gene has CDR1 SGHNT and CDR2 YYREEE (reference sequence). Unmatched junction bases numbered 3, after V lost 0 bases and J lost 4 bases.

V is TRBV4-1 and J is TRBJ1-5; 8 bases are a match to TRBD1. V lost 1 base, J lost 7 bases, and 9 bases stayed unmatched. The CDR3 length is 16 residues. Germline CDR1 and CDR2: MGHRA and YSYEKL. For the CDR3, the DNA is TGCGCCAGCAGCCAAGGTACAGGGGGGCTTGGGCAGCCCCAGCATTTT. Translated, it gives CASSQGTGGLGQPQHF.

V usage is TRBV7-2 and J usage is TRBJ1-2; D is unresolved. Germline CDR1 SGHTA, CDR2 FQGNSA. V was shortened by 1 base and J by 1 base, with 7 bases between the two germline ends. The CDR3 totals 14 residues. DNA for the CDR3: TGTGCCAGCAGCTTAGTGGTCGGTAACTATGGCTACACCTTC. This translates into CASSLVVGNYGYTF. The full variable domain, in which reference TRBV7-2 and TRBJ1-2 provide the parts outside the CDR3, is GAGVSQSPSNKVTEKGKDVELRCDPISGHTALYWYRQSLGQGLEFLIYFQGNSAPDKSGLPSDRFSAERTGGSVSTLTIQRTQQEDSAVYLCASSLVVGNYGYTFGSGTRLTVV.

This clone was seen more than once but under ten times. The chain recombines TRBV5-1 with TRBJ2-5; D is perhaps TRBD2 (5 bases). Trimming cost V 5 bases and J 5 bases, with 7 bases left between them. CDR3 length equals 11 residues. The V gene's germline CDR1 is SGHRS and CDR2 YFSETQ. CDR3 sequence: CASSSGETQYF. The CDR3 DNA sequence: TGCGCCAGCAGTTCGGGGGAGACCCAGTACTTC.

CDR3 sequence: CASSLLGRGFSGYTF. The CDR3 nucleotides read TGTGCCAGCAGCTTGTTAGGGCGGGGGTTTAGTGGCTACACCTTC. The J gene is TRBJ1-2, the V gene TRBV5-4, with D maybe TRBD1 (5 bases). The CDR3 consists of 15 residues. Trimming removed 1 base at V and 7 bases at J, with 17 bases between. Germline V gene sequence: CDR1 SGHNT, CDR2 YYREEE (reference sequence).

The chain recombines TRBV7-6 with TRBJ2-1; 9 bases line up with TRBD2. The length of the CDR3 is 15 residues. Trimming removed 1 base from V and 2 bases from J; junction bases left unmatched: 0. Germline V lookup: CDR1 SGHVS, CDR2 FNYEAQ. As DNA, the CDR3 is TGTGCCAGCAGCTTAGTAGCGGGAGCCTACAATGAGCAGTTCTTC. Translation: CASSLVAGAYNEQFF.

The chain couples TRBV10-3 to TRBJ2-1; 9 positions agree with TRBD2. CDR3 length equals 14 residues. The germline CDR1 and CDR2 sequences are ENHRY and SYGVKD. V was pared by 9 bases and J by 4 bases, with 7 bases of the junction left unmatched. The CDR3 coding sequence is TGTGCCATATCCCCTAGCGGGGAGTACAATGAGCAGTTCTTC. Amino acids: CAISPSGEYNEQFF.

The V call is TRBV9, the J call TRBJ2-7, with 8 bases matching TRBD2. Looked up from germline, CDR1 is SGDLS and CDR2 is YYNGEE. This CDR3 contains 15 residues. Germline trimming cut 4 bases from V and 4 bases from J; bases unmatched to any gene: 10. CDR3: CASSISASGSYEQYF. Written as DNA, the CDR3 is TGTGCCAGCAGCATTTCGGCTAGCGGGTCATACGAGCAGTACTTC.

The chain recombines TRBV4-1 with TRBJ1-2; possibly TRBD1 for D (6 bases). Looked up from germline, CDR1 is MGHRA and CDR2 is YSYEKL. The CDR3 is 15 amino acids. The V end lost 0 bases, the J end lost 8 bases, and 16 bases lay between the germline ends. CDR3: CASSQDRAIGGGYTF. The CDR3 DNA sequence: TGCGCCAGCAGCCAAGACAGGGCCATAGGGGGAGGCTACACCTTC.

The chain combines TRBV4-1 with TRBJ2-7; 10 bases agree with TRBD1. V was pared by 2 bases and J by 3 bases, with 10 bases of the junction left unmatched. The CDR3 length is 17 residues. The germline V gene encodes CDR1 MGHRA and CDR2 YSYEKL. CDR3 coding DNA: TGCGCCAGCAGCCAACGGGCCGGGACAGGGGTTTTCTACGAGCAGTACTTC. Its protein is CASSQRAGTGVFYEQYF.

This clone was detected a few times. The CDR3 coding sequence is TGTGCCACCAGCAGAGATGGACCGGGACAGGGAGCCTACGAGCAGTACTTC. Translating gives CATSRDGPGQGAYEQYF. The J gene is TRBJ2-7, the V gene TRBV15; TRBD1 matches 9 bases. V lost 0 bases to trimming and J lost 2 bases; unmatched junction nucleotides: 8. CDR3 length: 17 amino acids. Germline CDR1 is LNHNV and CDR2 is YYDKDF (reference sequence).